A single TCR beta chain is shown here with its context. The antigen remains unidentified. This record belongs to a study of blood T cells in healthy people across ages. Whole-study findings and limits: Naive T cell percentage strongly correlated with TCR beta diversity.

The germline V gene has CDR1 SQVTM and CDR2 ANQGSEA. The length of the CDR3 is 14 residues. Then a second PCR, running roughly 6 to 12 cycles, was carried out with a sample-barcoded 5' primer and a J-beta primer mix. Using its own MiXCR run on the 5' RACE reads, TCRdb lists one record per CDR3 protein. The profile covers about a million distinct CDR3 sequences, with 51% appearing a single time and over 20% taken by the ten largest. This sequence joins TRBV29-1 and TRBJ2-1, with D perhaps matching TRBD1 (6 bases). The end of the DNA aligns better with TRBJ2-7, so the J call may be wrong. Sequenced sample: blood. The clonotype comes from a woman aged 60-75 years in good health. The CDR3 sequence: CSVEGKGVDNEQYF. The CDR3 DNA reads TGCAGCGTTGAAGGGAAGGGGGTCGACAATGAGCAGTACTTC.